This T cell receptor (beta chain) stems from a study of response to subunit inactivated influenza vaccine. Study results and caveats: New T cells are recruited in small numbers by each seasonal influenza vaccination, according to the authors' suggestion.

TCRdb itself ran the RT-PCR reads through MiXCR, one entry per CDR3 protein. This table has 250,000 to 350,000 distinct CDR3 sequences, 22% appearing once. The V end was cut by 6 bases, the J end by 4 bases, with 12 bases between. The CDR3 has 13 residues. This clonotype was counted ten times or more. Its antigen is still unknown. The clonotype originates from a man aged 50-75 years who received an inactivated influenza vaccine. This chain connects TRBV12-3 or TRBV12-4 to TRBJ1-2; no reliable D call. Sequenced material: PBMCs from blood, taken approximately 22 months after vaccination. The CDR3 sequence: CASSKNNFYGYTF. CDR3 DNA: TGTGCCAGCAGCAAAAACAACTTCTATGGCTACACCTTC.